This TCR beta chain came from a study of tumor and adjacent non-tumor tissue in lung cancer. Notes on the study in general: TCR diversity was significantly greater in tumor than normal lung tissue. Normal lung showed higher cumulative top 100 clone frequency than tumor.

The CDR3 covers 17 residues. The germline gives CDR1 LGHNA, CDR2 YSLEER. No cell sorting was done before RNA was extracted from the tissue. More than 3 cm separated this lung sample from the edge of the tumor. Newly diagnosed lung cancer patients had thoracic surgery in China, August–late 2014, without prior chemotherapy. A modified ARM-PCR protocol with three rounds of nested PCR amplified TCRbeta. Each CDR3 protein is one row after TCRdb ran MiXCR on the multiplex PCR reads. Among 85,000 to 130,000 distinct CDR3 sequences listed, 65% were seen once. This clonotype was seen a single time. What it recognizes is unknown. One junction end does not reproduce the germline sequence, and a read error may be involved.

This TCR was recovered from a young man with non-small cell lung cancer. The genes are TRBV4-3 and TRBJ1-6; D is perhaps TRBD1 (5 bases). The specimen sequenced was distant non-tumor lung tissue. CDR3 loop: CVSSQQFDSSYNSPLHF. The CDR3 bases are TGCGTCAGCAGCCAGCAGTTTGACAGCTCTTATAATTCACCCCTCCACTTT.